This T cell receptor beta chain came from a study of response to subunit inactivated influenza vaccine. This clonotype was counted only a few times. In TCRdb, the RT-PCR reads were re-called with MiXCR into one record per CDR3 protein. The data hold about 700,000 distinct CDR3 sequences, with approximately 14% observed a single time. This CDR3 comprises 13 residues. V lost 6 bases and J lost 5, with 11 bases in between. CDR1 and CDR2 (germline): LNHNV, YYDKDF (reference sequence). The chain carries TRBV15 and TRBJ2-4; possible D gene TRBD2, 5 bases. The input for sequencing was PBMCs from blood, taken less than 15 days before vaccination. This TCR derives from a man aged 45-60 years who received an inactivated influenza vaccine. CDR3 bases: TGTGCCACCAGTGCCGGGAATCAAAACATTCAGTACTTC. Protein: CATSAGNQNIQYF.